This is a list of T cell receptor beta chains from one sample in a study of regulatory T cells in long-lasting Graves disease. TCRdb analysed the multiplex PCR reads with MiXCR anew, one entry per CDR3 protein. The profile covers around 460,000 distinct CDR3 sequences, with under 25% appearing a single time and 7% to 9% taken by the ten largest. Specimen: peripheral blood mononuclear cells (PBMCs), collected when the disease was refractory, from a patient treated with antithyroid drugs. The receptor source for this set is a female donor with Graves disease. Each CDR3 is given with its conserved first and last residue. Each record gives: V gene, D gene, clone size, J gene, CDR3 DNA, CDR3 protein. The D gene is left open where the match is weak. Not every row has a clone size; where given, it reads once, few, many or a size class.

TRBV9,TRBD2,few,TRBJ2-4,TGTGCCAGCAGCGTAGGGGGAACGTGGGAGGGATCCAAAAACATTCAGTACTTC,CASSVGGTWEGSKNIQYF
TRBV5-1,.,few,TRBJ1-6,TGCGCCAGCAGCACCACGACAGGTTTTAATTCACCCCTCCACTTT,CASSTTTGFNSPLHF
TRBV2,TRBD1,many,TRBJ2-5,TGTGCCAGCAGAAGAGGGAGGACAGGGGGGTTCGAGACCCAGTACTTC,CASRRGRTGGFETQYF
TRBV2,.,many,TRBJ1-2,TGTGCCAGCAGTGTTCCGGGACGTGGCTACACCTTC,CASSVPGRGYTF
TRBV5-1,.,many,TRBJ1-1,TGCGCCAGCAGCTTGGAATCGCCAGGTTACACTGAAGCTTTCTTT,CASSLESPGYTEAFF
TRBV3-1,.,many,TRBJ1-1,TGTGCCAGCCTTGGGCCGCGGGCTGAAGCTTTCTTT,CASLGPRAEAFF
TRBV11-2,.,.,TRBJ2-1,TGTGCCAGCAGCCTAGGCGGGGACTACAATGAGCAGTTCTTC,CASSLGGDYNEQFF
TRBV19,.,few,TRBJ1-1,TGTGCCAGTATCAATTCCGGGCCCAACACTGAAGCTTTCTTT,CASINSGPNTEAFF
TRBV28,TRBD1,many,TRBJ1-2,TGTGCCAGCAGTTCGAATCCGGGACAGGGAGGCTACACCTTC,CASSSNPGQGGYTF
TRBV6-2/TRBV6-3,TRBD1,.,TRBJ2-7,TGTGCCAGCAGTTACTCTGGGACAGTAGACGAGCAGTACTTC,CASSYSGTVDEQYF
TRBV11-3,.,.,TRBJ2-2,TGTGCCAGCAGCGGCAAGATTCCGGATACCGGGGAGCTGTTTTTT,CASSGKIPDTGELFF
TRBV20-1,TRBD2,few,TRBJ2-7,TGCAGTGCTAGTGGCGGCGGGACTAGTCCCTACGAGCAGTACTTC,CSASGGGTSPYEQYF
TRBV7-9,.,.,TRBJ1-4,TGTGCCAGCAGTCCGGGGTCGGCTAATGAAAAACTGTTTTTT,CASSPGSANEKLFF
TRBV5-6,.,many,TRBJ1-2,TGTGCCAGCAGCTTGGAGCGACGGAACTATGGCTACACCTTC,CASSLERRNYGYTF
TRBV2,TRBD1,many,TRBJ2-7,TGTGCCAGCAGTCGAGACAGGGACCCGTCGTACGAGCAGTACTTC,CASSRDRDPSYEQYF
TRBV6-2/TRBV6-3,.,.,TRBJ2-3,TGTGCCAGCAGTTACTCGTACCAAACTACAGATACGCAGTATTTT,CASSYSYQTTDTQYF
TRBV28,.,many,TRBJ2-5,TGTGCCAGCAGTTTAGTCTCCATTGGGGAGACCCAGTACTTC,CASSLVSIGETQYF
TRBV28,.,many,TRBJ1-1,TGTGCCAGCAGTTTACCCGGGTTGGGGGCTTTCTTT,CASSLPGLGAFF
TRBV6-5,.,many,TRBJ1-5,TGTGCCAGCAGTTACGGCCGGGACCCAAGGGGCCAGCCCCAGCATTTT,CASSYGRDPRGQPQHF
TRBV19,.,many,TRBJ1-2,TGTGCCAGTAGTGTTTCAGGAGGCGGCTACACCTTC,CASSVSGGGYTF
TRBV20-1,.,.,TRBJ2-2,TGCAGTGCTAGAGATGCGCAGGGGGGAAACACCGGGGAGCTGTTTTTT,CSARDAQGGNTGELFF
TRBV6-2/TRBV6-3,TRBD1,few,TRBJ2-7,TGTGCCAGCAGTTCCATCCAGGGGGCGGGCGAGCAGTACTTC,CASSSIQGAGEQYF
TRBV2,.,many,TRBJ1-3,TGTGCCAGCAGTGTACAGATGGGAGGAAACACCATATATTTT,CASSVQMGGNTIYF
TRBV7-9,.,few,TRBJ2-5,TGTGCCAGCAGCTTAGTCCTGGACGTGATGATCCAAGAGACCCAGTACTTC,CASSLVLDVMIQETQYF
TRBV20-1,TRBD2,few,TRBJ2-1,TGCAGTAACGATCGCGCGGGAGTGATTGATGAGCAGTTCTTC,CSNDRAGVIDEQFF
TRBV28,TRBD1,many,TRBJ1-3,TGTGCCAGCAGTGGGTCAGACAGGGTATGGAGAAACACCATATATTTT,CASSGSDRVWRNTIYF
TRBV7-2,TRBD1,many,TRBJ2-6,TGTGCCAGCAGCCCCGGACAGGGGCCCTCTGGGGCCAACGTCCTGACTTTC,CASSPGQGPSGANVLTF
TRBV4-1,TRBD2,.,TRBJ2-2,TGCGCCAGCAGCCAGGAAGCGGGAGTCGGTGGCGGGGAGCTGTTTTTT,CASSQEAGVGGGELFF
TRBV2,.,many,TRBJ1-2,TGTGCCAGCAGTGAAATCCCTGGCTACACCTTC,CASSEIPGYTF
TRBV19,.,.,TRBJ2-5,TGTGCCAGTACTACGGACGGTGGTAGGCAAGAGACCCAGTACTTC,CASTTDGGRQETQYF
TRBV20-1,.,.,TRBJ2-7,TGCAGTGCTGGCGGCGGACTCTCAACCTACGAGCAGTACTTC,CSAGGGLSTYEQYF
TRBV20-1,.,many,TRBJ2-5,TGCAGTGCTTTCCACAATCTGGGGGAGACCCAGTACTTC,CSAFHNLGETQYF
TRBV7-2,TRBD1,.,TRBJ1-1,TGTGCCAGCAGCTTCACCGGGACAGGGCACACTGAAGCTTTCTTT,CASSFTGTGHTEAFF
TRBV12-3/TRBV12-4,TRBD2,few,TRBJ2-2,TGTGCCAGCAGTCGGAGCGGGAGGTACACCGGGGAGCTGTTTTTT,CASSRSGRYTGELFF
TRBV13,TRBD2,.,TRBJ2-5,TGTGCCAGCAGCTTGGGGGGACTAGCGGGAGTTGGAGAGACCCAGTACTTC,CASSLGGLAGVGETQYF
TRBV18,.,.,TRBJ2-7,TGTGCCAGCTCACAACCAGGGGTTTCGAACGAGCAGTACTTC,CASSQPGVSNEQYF